The TCR beta chain under discussion was sequenced for a study of blood T cells in healthy people across ages. Sample-barcoded 5' priming and a J-beta primer mix drove a second PCR of roughly 6 to 12 cycles. A tag from a template-switch adaptor with 12 random nucleotides marked each cDNA molecule. Via MiXCR, TCRdb re-called the 5' RACE reads, giving one row per CDR3 protein. Seen here are hundreds of thousands of distinct CDR3 sequences, about 28% observed once, and the top ten hold 15% to 20%. The sequence came from a woman of 80 years or more in good health. The sequencing sample was made of blood.

CDR3 sequence reads: CASSFHRVSTEAFF. The CDR3 DNA is TGTGCCAGCAGTTTTCACAGGGTCAGCACTGAAGCTTTCTTT. The chain couples TRBV6-2 or TRBV6-3 to TRBJ1-1; possible D gene TRBD1, 6 bases. The V gene's germline CDR1 is MNHEY and CDR2 SVGEGT. The V gene lost 4 bases and the J gene lost 4 bases, with 13 bases spanning the gap. The CDR3 covers 14 residues.